The T cell receptor beta chain described here comes from a study of cytomegalovirus exposure and HLA in healthy donors. Findings and limits, study-wide: Most TCR beta V segments were productive about 87% or about 30% of the time in an earlier analysis. Cytomegalovirus-associated TCR beta chains were listed, numbering 164.

Turning to this clone: What it binds is not known.

Researchers ran the PCR with 60 Vbeta and 13 Jbeta primers. Profiled with immunoSEQ multiplex PCR; TCRdb holds only in-frame clones, not every one. The table shows over 150,000 clones, with around 73% occurring only once. The V gene's germline CDR1 is GTSNPN and CDR2 SVGIG (reference sequence). The CDR3 consists of 11 residues. V was pared by 5 bases and J by 7 bases, with 11 bases between. The source is a young woman in good health and CMV-seropositive. Sequencing input: PBMCs. V gene TRBV30 combines with J gene TRBJ1-2, with a tentative D call TRBD1 (6 bases). The CDR3 DNA reads TGTGCCTGGGGAACAGGGTCTGGCTACACCTTC. It is translated as CAWGTGSGYTF.